Each of the 21 T cell receptor beta chains below was sequenced from the same sample in a study of T cells in Graves' hyperthyroidism and ophthalmopathy (dated by TCRdb to about 2019). The method was multiplex PCR. Instrument used: Illumina HiSeq 2000. TCR beta CDR3 regions were amplified from RNA transcripts. The TCR CDR3 was subjected to a first round of RT-PCR using the HTBI primer set and the Qiagen OneStep RT-PCR kit. TCRdb's own reprocessing of the public reads used fastp at Q25 and MiXCR and kept productive beta chains. CDR3 protein sequences are deduplicated, and each keeps its most common genes and DNA. In this sample the table shows about 350,000 distinct CDR3 sequences, roughly 13% of which occur a single time. The ten largest clones capture about 26% of the sample. Specimen: blood. The source of these receptors is a woman aged 25 to 39 with Graves' hyperthyroidism.

This clonotype has a count of ten or more. The chain is built from TRBV28 and TRBJ1-2, with D maybe TRBD1 (5 bases). Germline lookup yields CDR1 MDHEN and CDR2 SYDVKM. This CDR3 is 15 amino acids long. With 8 bases removed from V and 4 bases from J, the gap between germline ends came to 20 bases. The CDR3 DNA reads as TGTGCCAGCTCGTCCAGGGTATCAAACGTCTATGGCTACACCTTC. This sequence encodes CASSSRVSNVYGYTF.

This clonotype was detected many times. The J gene is TRBJ1-4, the V gene TRBV15; D perhaps matches TRBD1 (5 bases). CDR1 and CDR2 (germline): LNHNV, YYDKDF (reference sequence). V was shortened by 0 bases and J by 12 bases, with 14 bases between the two germline ends. CDR3 length: 14 residues. In DNA form, the CDR3 reads TGTGCCACCAGCAGAGATAGGGGCAGTTGGGAACTGTTTTTT. It encodes CATSRDRGSWELFF. Together with reference TRBV15 and TRBJ1-4, the CDR3 gives the full variable domain: DAMVIQNPRYQVTQFGKPVTLSCSQTLNHNVMYWYQQKSSQAPKLLFHYYDKDFNNEADTPDNFQSRRPNTSFCFLDIRSPGLGDTAMYLCATSRDRGSWELFFGSGTQLSVL.

This clonotype has a handful of counts. This rearrangement joins TRBV4-2 to TRBJ2-2; 7 bases are a match to TRBD2. The V gene's germline CDR1 is LGHNA and CDR2 YNFKEQ. The CDR3 covers 14 residues. The V and J ends lost 7 bases and 3 bases, in that order; junction bases with no gene match: 5. The chain's CDR3 is CASKGGGDTGELFF. Written as DNA, the CDR3 is TGTGCCAGCAAGGGCGGGGGAGACACCGGGGAGCTGTTTTTT.

Ten or more counts support this clonotype. The genes are TRBV7-2 and TRBJ2-2; tentative D call: TRBD2 (7 bases). Germline CDR1 is SGHTA and CDR2 is FQGNSA. The CDR3 is 16 residues long. V lost 5 bases and J lost 3, with 16 bases in between. CDR3 in DNA: TGTGCCAGCAGCGTTACAGGGAGGGTGGACACCGGGGAGCTGTTTTTT. Translation gives CASSVTGRVDTGELFF.

This clonotype was counted a few times. The gene calls are TRBV10-3 and TRBJ1-1; 10 positions match TRBD1. Germline V gene data show CDR1 as ENHRY and CDR2 as SYGVKD. Germline trimming cut 10 bases from V and 4 bases from J; bases unmatched to any gene: 15. CDR3 length: 16 residues. This chain's CDR3 is CATNDRGPTYPTEAFF. The CDR3 region has the DNA TGTGCCACCAATGACAGGGGGCCTACTTACCCCACTGAAGCTTTCTTT.

A few counts support this clonotype. The chain has TRBV11-2 and TRBJ2-5, with a tentative D call TRBD2 (6 bases). V was trimmed by 1 base and J by 4 bases, leaving 10 bases between them. Germline V lookup: CDR1 SGHAT, CDR2 FQNNGV. The CDR3 is 14 amino acids. The CDR3 bases are TGTGCCAGCAGCTTAGGGGCGGGGCCAGAGACCCAGTACTTC. Translation: CASSLGAGPETQYF. The full variable domain, rest sourced from reference TRBV11-2 and TRBJ2-5, is EAGVAQSPRYKIIEKRQSVAFWCNPISGHATLYWYQQILGQGPKLLIQFQNNGVVDDSQLPKDRFSAERLKGVDSTLKIQPAKLEDSAVYLCASSLGAGPETQYFGPGTRLLVL.

This clonotype was found a few times. This chain connects TRBV18 to TRBJ1-5; the match to TRBD1 covers 8 bases. This CDR3 comprises 13 residues. The V segment lost 5 bases and the J segment 4 bases; nucleotides outside the gene matches: 1. In germline, CDR1 is KGHSH, CDR2 LQKENI. CDR3 sequence reads: CASSGDRNQPQHF. CDR3 DNA: TGTGCCAGCTCAGGGGACAGGAATCAGCCCCAGCATTTT.

At least ten counts were recorded for this clonotype. J is TRBJ1-5 and V is TRBV29-1, with 9 nucleotides matching TRBD1. The ends lost 4 bases at V and 7 bases at J; junction bases unmatched: 14. This CDR3 region has 16 residues. Germline loops: CDR1 SQVTM, CDR2 ANQGSEA. In nucleotides, the CDR3 is TGCAGCGTTGTTACCGGGACAGGGAGATTTTGGCAGCCCCAGCATTTT. Translation: CSVVTGTGRFWQPQHF.

This clonotype has a count of ten or more. This chain connects TRBV2 to TRBJ1-6; 7 bases fit TRBD1. Losses at the gene ends were 6 bases for V and 8 bases for J; bases not matched to a gene: 4. This CDR3 is built from 13 residues. The V gene's germline CDR1 is SNHLY and CDR2 FYNNEI. Here the CDR3 reads CASRDTGDSPLHF. The CDR3 DNA follows: TGTGCCAGCAGAGACACAGGGGATTCACCCCTCCACTTT.

The sample holds many counts of this clonotype. The chain recombines TRBV9 with TRBJ2-7; D is unresolved. This CDR3 is 15 amino acids long. Germline V gene data show CDR1 as SGDLS and CDR2 as YYNGEE. V dropped 3 bases and J dropped 0 bases, with 13 bases sitting between them. CDR3 amino acids: CASSATGSSSYEQYF. The CDR3 bases are TGTGCCAGCAGCGCCACCGGCTCTAGCTCCTACGAGCAGTACTTC.

The chain carries TRBV6-9 and TRBJ1-3; 9 bases are shared with TRBD1. Trimming took 3 bases from V and 7 from J; bases not matched to a gene: 7. The CDR3 has 15 amino acids. In germline, CDR1 is MNHGY, CDR2 SVAAGI. The CDR3 loop is CASSYRGQGGNTIYF. CDR3 DNA sequence: TGTGCCAGCAGTTACCGGGGACAGGGCGGGAACACCATATATTTT.

The chain combines TRBV11-2 with TRBJ1-1; the D is unclear. CDR3 length equals 13 residues. The germline V gene has CDR1 SGHAT and CDR2 FQNNGV. Trimming stripped 5 bases from V and 3 bases from J, with 10 bases between. DNA of the CDR3: TGTGCCAGCAGCCCTACCCTAGACACTGAAGCTTTCTTT. Translating it yields CASSPTLDTEAFF.

The chain combines TRBV5-1 with TRBJ2-1, with 13 bases fitting TRBD2. Germline-derived CDR1 and CDR2 are SGHRS and YFSETQ. The V segment lost 5 bases and the J segment 0 bases; nucleotides outside the gene matches: 8. The CDR3 totals 18 residues. As DNA, the CDR3 is TGCGCCAGCAGGGCCGGGACTAGCGGGAAATTCTCCTACAATGAGCAGTTCTTC. This codes for CASRAGTSGKFSYNEQFF. Supplemented by reference TRBV5-1 and TRBJ2-1, the full variable domain reads KAGVTQTPRYLIKTRGQQVTLSCSPISGHRSVSWYQQTPGQGLQFLFEYFSETQRNKGNFPGRFSGRQFSNSRSEMNVSTLELGDSALYLCASRAGTSGKFSYNEQFFGPGTRLTVL.

This clonotype has at least ten counts. This chain joins TRBV30 and TRBJ2-1; 8 nucleotides align to TRBD2. V gave up 4 bases and J gave up 8 bases; unmatched junction bases: 10. The germline V gene has CDR1 GTSNPN and CDR2 SVGIG (reference sequence). This CDR3 spans 14 amino acids. The CDR3 protein is CAWIGAGVGDEQFF. CDR3 DNA sequence: TGTGCCTGGATAGGAGCGGGAGTAGGGGATGAGCAGTTCTTC. The variable domain in full, with the rest retrieved from reference TRBV30 and TRBJ2-1, is SQTIHQWPATLVQPVGSPLSLECTVEGTSNPNLYWYRQAAGRGLQLLFYSVGIGQISSEVPQNLSASRPQDRQFILSSKKLLLSDSGFYLCAWIGAGVGDEQFFGPGTRLTVL.

This clonotype occurred many times. The chain combines TRBV12-3 or TRBV12-4 with TRBJ2-7; 12 bases are shared with TRBD2. Unmatched junction bases numbered 3, after V lost 6 bases and J lost 3 bases. CDR3 length equals 14 residues. CDR3 sequence reads: CASSGLAGSYEQYF. CDR3 coding DNA: TGTGCCAGCAGCGGACTAGCGGGAAGCTACGAGCAGTACTTC.

This clonotype was seen at least ten times. The rearrangement joins TRBV7-9 to TRBJ2-5, with D hard to call. V dropped 9 bases and J dropped 0 bases, with 8 bases sitting between them. CDR3 length equals 12 residues. From germline, CDR1 is SEHNR and CDR2 FQNEAQ (reference sequence). The CDR3 nucleotides are TGTGCCAGTAGCCGATACCAAGAGACCCAGTACTTC. Protein: CASSRYQETQYF.

The chain uses TRBV10-2 and TRBJ2-5, with TRBD1 identical over 7 bases. The V gene end was trimmed by 2 bases and the J gene end by 2 bases; junction bases not matched to a gene: 5. The CDR3 is 15 residues long. Germline loops: CDR1 WSHSY, CDR2 SAAADI. DNA for the CDR3: TGCGCCAGCAGTGAGCCGACAGGGTGGCAAGAGACCCAGTACTTC. It is translated as CASSEPTGWQETQYF.

The sample holds many counts of this clonotype. The chain recombines TRBV28 with TRBJ1-2, with D uncertain. Germline V CDR1 and CDR2: MDHEN, SYDVKM. This CDR3 contains 13 residues. V was cut by 6 bases and J by 5 bases, with 13 bases left in between. The CDR3 loop reads CASRKARRYGYTF. CDR3 bases: TGTGCCAGCAGAAAGGCCAGGAGGTATGGCTACACCTTC.

On this clonotype: A single base separates this from a much larger clone, so it may be a read error. The chain is built from TRBV7-2 and TRBJ2-1, with TRBD2 identical over 9 bases. CDR1 and CDR2 from the germline V gene are SGHTA and FQGNSA. The CDR3 loop spans 16 amino acids. This chain's CDR3 is CASSQASGRNWHEQSF. CDR3 nucleotide sequence: TGTGCCAGCAGCCAGGCCAGCGGGAGGAATTGGCATGAGCAGTCCTTC.

V and J are TRBV6-2 or TRBV6-3 and TRBJ1-5; perhaps TRBD1 as D (5 bases). The germline V gene has CDR1 MNHEY and CDR2 SVGEGT. CDR3 length: 14 amino acids. V lost 2 bases to trimming and J lost 4 bases, with 9 bases between them. CDR3 in amino acids: CASSYGGGNQPQHF. The CDR3, as DNA: TGTGCCAGCAGTTACGGCGGGGGAAATCAGCCCCAGCATTTT.

This clonotype was seen ten or more times. The chain combines TRBV20-1 with TRBJ2-2; 9 nucleotides align to TRBD1. CDR1 is DFQATT and CDR2 is SNEGSKA in the germline V gene (reference sequence). After removal of 5 bases from V and 3 bases from J, the junction contained 10 bases not matched to a gene. The CDR3 sequence is 16 residues long. Here the CDR3 DNA reads TGCAGTGCTCGGGGGCTTGACAGGGGGGACACCGGGGAGCTGTTTTTT. This gives the protein CSARGLDRGDTGELFF.